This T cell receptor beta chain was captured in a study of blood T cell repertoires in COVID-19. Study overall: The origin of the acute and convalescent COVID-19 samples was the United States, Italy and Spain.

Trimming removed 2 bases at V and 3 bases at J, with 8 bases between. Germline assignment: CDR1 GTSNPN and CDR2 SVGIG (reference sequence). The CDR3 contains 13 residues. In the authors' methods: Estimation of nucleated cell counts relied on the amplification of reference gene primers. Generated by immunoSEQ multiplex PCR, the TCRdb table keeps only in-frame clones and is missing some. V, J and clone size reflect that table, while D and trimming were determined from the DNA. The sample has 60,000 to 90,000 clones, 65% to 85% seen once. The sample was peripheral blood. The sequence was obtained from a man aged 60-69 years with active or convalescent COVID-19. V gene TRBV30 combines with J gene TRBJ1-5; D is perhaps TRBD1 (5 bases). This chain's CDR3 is CAWSRGDNQPQHF. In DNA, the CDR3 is TGTGCCTGGAGTAGGGGCGACAATCAGCCCCAGCATTTT.